These T cell receptor beta chains were read from a single sample in a study of shared clonotypes between healthy human individuals. Only in-frame clones appear in the TCRdb table, and some are missing; sequencing was by immunoSEQ multiplex PCR. The profile shows 800,000 to 1,200,000 clones, 70% to 80% of them singletons. The material sequenced was memory CD4+ T cells from PBMCs. The receptors stem from a man aged 18 to 30 in good health. Some clones in this sample may be carry-over from other donors' samples. Each CDR3 is given with its conserved first and last residue. The order of the fields is clone size, J gene, D gene, V gene, CDR3 protein, CDR3 DNA. A D gene is named only where the DNA matches it firmly. Some rows have no size entry. The others give once, few or many, or a class for an expanded clone.

once | TRBJ2-3 | . | TRBV29-1 | CSANSGEGKYF | TGCAGCGCGAATAGCGGAGAGGGCAAGTATTTT
many | TRBJ2-4 | TRBD2 | TRBV7-8 | CASSPRGDGVAKNIQYF | TGTGCCAGCAGCCCACGGGGGGACGGAGTAGCCAAAAACATTCAGTACTTC
. | TRBJ1-1 | TRBD1 | TRBV11-2 | CASSLPQGADTEAFF | TGTGCCAGCAGCTTACCTCAGGGGGCTGACACTGAAGCTTTCTTT
. | TRBJ2-2 | TRBD1 | TRBV19 | CASNARAGGVYTGELFF | TGTGCCAGTAACGCCCGCGCAGGGGGCGTTTACACCGGGGAGCTGTTTTTT
. | TRBJ2-4 | . | TRBV4-1 | CASSQPLAKNIQYF | TGCGCCAGCAGCCAACCCTTAGCCAAAAACATTCAGTACTTC
. | TRBJ2-7 | . | TRBV14 | CASSQGGAAVLYEQYF | TGTGCCAGCAGCCAAGGTGGGGCGGCGGTACTCTACGAGCAGTACTTC
few | TRBJ2-1 | . | TRBV11-3 | CASSLAGNEQFF | TGTGCCAGCAGCTTAGCCGGGAATGAGCAGTTCTTC
. | TRBJ2-6 | TRBD1 | TRBV7-2 | CASSFWTGRGGANVLTF | TGTGCCAGCAGCTTCTGGACAGGGCGGGGTGGGGCCAACGTCCTGACTTTC
. | TRBJ2-7 | . | TRBV28 | CASSPAGDVSYEQYF | TGTGCCAGCAGTCCCGCCGGGGACGTCTCCTACGAGCAGTACTTC
. | TRBJ2-7 | TRBD2 | TRBV7-2 | CASTRREGPYEQYF | TGTGCCAGCACCCGACGGGAGGGTCCCTACGAGCAGTACTTC
. | TRBJ2-7 | TRBD1 | TRBV10-3 | CAIADRGYEQYF | TGTGCCATCGCTGACAGGGGATACGAGCAGTACTTC
. | TRBJ1-4 | . | TRBV18 | CASSPNREVGEKLFF | TGTGCCAGCTCACCTAACAGGGAGGTCGGCGAAAAACTGTTTTTT
. | TRBJ2-2 | TRBD1 | TRBV11-2 | CASSLSFGTGANTGELFF | TGTGCCAGCAGCTTGAGCTTCGGGACAGGGGCAAACACCGGGGAGCTGTTTTTT
. | TRBJ1-1 | . | TRBV6-1 | CASSPPGHMNTEAFF | TGTGCCAGCAGTCCCCCGGGACATATGAACACTGAAGCTTTCTTT
. | TRBJ2-7 | TRBD1 | TRBV11-3 | CASSSGGGVYEQYF | TGTGCCAGCAGCTCAGGGGGTGGAGTCTACGAGCAGTACTTC
. | TRBJ1-2 | . | TRBV10-3 | CAINPTGGGYGYTF | TGTGCCATCAATCCGACAGGTGGGGGCTATGGCTACACCTTC
. | TRBJ1-2 | . | TRBV28 | CASSPAGDYGYTF | TGTGCCAGCAGTCCGGCAGGGGACTATGGCTACACCTTC
. | TRBJ2-3 | . | TRBV5-1 | CASSRGAGSSTDTQYF | TGCGCCAGCAGCCGGGGGGCGGGCAGTAGCACAGATACGCAGTATTTT
once | TRBJ2-3 | . | TRBV28 | CASARLGRTQYF | TGTGCCAGCGCGCGACTAGGAAGGACGCAGTATTTT
. | TRBJ2-1 | . | TRBV7-7 | CASSPLNLAHNEQFF | TGTGCCAGCAGCCCACTGAATCTGGCACACAATGAGCAGTTCTTC
. | TRBJ1-1 | TRBD1 | TRBV27 | CASSSINSRGGYTEAFF | TGTGCCAGCAGTTCTATTAATAGCAGGGGGGGGTACACTGAAGCTTTCTTT
. | TRBJ2-1 | . | TRBV15 | CATSRGRLGMYNEQFF | TGTGCCACCAGCAGAGGTCGACTGGGGATGTACAATGAGCAGTTCTTC
. | TRBJ2-5 | . | TRBV5-4 | CASSSDPTSRTQYF | TGTGCCAGCAGCTCGGACCCAACCTCGAGGACCCAGTACTTC
. | TRBJ2-7 | TRBD2 | TRBV28 | CASTLYLAGGYYEQYF | TGTGCCAGCACCCTTTACTTAGCGGGAGGATACTACGAGCAGTACTTC
. | TRBJ2-7 | . | TRBV10-3 | CAISDKANIIYEQYF | TGTGCCATCAGTGATAAGGCAAATATCATCTACGAGCAGTACTTC
few | TRBJ2-1 | . | TRBV4-1 | CASSQGPMAHYNEQFF | TGCGCCAGCAGCCAAGGCCCCATGGCGCACTACAATGAGCAGTTCTTC
once | TRBJ2-5 | TRBD2 | TRBV4-2 | CASSQEPLAGQETQYF | TGTGCCAGCAGCCAAGAACCCCTAGCGGGACAAGAGACCCAGTACTTC
. | TRBJ2-7 | TRBD2 | TRBV5-1 | CASSPRAGGRFEQYF | TGCGCCAGCAGCCCCAGAGCGGGAGGTCGGTTCGAGCAGTACTTC
. | TRBJ2-7 | TRBD2 | TRBV7-8 | CASSASGLAGEQYF | TGTGCCAGCAGTGCCTCGGGACTAGCGGGGGAGCAGTACTTC
few | TRBJ2-1 | . | TRBV5-6 | CASSLGPDLRVEQFF | TGTGCCAGCAGCTTGGGTCCAGACCTACGTGTTGAGCAGTTCTTC
. | TRBJ2-5 | TRBD1 | TRBV4-1 | CASSLTGTGGRETQYF | TGCGCCAGCAGCCTCACGGGGACAGGGGGCCGAGAGACCCAGTACTTC
. | TRBJ2-3 | . | TRBV5-4 | CASRKGTDTQYF | TGTGCCAGCAGGAAAGGCACAGATACGCAGTATTTT
. | TRBJ1-5 | TRBD1 | TRBV27 | CASSGISGQGRFQPQHF | TGTGCCAGCAGTGGAATCTCAGGACAGGGTAGATTTCAGCCCCAGCATTTT
. | TRBJ2-7 | . | TRBV7-6 | CASSLGISSYEQYF | TGTGCCAGCTCTCTCGGGATTTCTTCCTACGAGCAGTACTTC
. | TRBJ2-3 | TRBD2 | TRBV28 | CASKAGGPTDTQYF | TGTGCCAGCAAAGCGGGAGGGCCGACAGATACGCAGTATTTT
. | TRBJ2-5 | . | TRBV6-1 | CASSEARGRETQYF | TGTGCCAGCAGTGAAGCGCGTGGAAGGGAGACCCAGTACTTC
. | TRBJ1-5 | TRBD1 | TRBV19 | CASSRGQGNQPQHF | TGTGCCAGTAGTAGAGGACAGGGCAATCAGCCCCAGCATTTT
. | TRBJ2-5 | . | TRBV19 | CASSPTRSGETQYF | TGTGCCAGTAGTCCGACTAGGTCGGGCGAGACCCAGTACTTC
once | TRBJ2-1 | . | TRBV20-1 | CSAKSYNEQFF | TGCAGTGCTAAATCTTACAATGAGCAGTTCTTC
. | TRBJ1-3 | . | TRBV28 | CASSLVSGNTIYF | TGTGCCAGCAGTTTAGTATCCGGAAACACCATATATTTT
many | TRBJ1-1 | . | TRBV21-1 | CASSKEPGGTEAFF | TGTGCCAGCAGCAAAGAACCAGGGGGCACTGAAGCTTTCTTT
. | TRBJ2-5 | . | TRBV7-2 | CASSLQRIEGAQYF | TGTGCCAGCAGCCTACAGCGAATTGAAGGAGCCCAGTACTTC
. | TRBJ2-1 | TRBD2 | TRBV4-1 | CASSQEETSGRPEQFF | TGCGCCAGCAGCCAAGAAGAGACTAGCGGGAGGCCTGAGCAGTTCTTC
few | TRBJ1-1 | . | TRBV2 | CASSVIERNTEAFF | TGTGCCAGCAGTGTAATAGAGAGGAACACTGAAGCTTTCTTT
. | TRBJ2-5 | . | TRBV5-1 | CASSLGSALQETQYF | TGCGCCAGCAGCTTGGGTAGCGCGCTTCAAGAGACCCAGTACTTC
. | TRBJ2-7 | . | TRBV13 | CASSLEQAVGEQYF | TGTGCCAGCAGCTTAGAACAGGCGGTGGGCGAGCAGTACTTC